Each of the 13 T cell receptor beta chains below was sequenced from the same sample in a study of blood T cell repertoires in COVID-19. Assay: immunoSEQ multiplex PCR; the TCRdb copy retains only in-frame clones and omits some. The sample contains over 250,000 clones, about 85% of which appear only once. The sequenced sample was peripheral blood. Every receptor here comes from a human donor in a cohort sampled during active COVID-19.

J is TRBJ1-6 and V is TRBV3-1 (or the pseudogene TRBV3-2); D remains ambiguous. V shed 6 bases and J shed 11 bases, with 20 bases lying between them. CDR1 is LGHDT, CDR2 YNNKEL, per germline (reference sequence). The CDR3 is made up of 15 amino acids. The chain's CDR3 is CASSPRPELRTPLHF. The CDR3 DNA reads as TGTGCCAGCAGTCCGCGTCCCGAGTTGAGGACACCCCTCCACTTT.

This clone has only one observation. The CDR3 sequence: CASSVSGTGAYEQYF. CDR3 bases: TGTGCCAGCAGCGTATCCGGGACAGGGGCCTACGAGCAGTACTTC. The rearrangement joins TRBV25-1 to TRBJ2-7; TRBD1 matches at 10 bases. V lost 6 bases to trimming and J lost 2 bases; unmatched junction nucleotides: 7. The CDR3 is 15 residues long. The V gene's germline CDR1 is MGHDK and CDR2 SYGVNS.

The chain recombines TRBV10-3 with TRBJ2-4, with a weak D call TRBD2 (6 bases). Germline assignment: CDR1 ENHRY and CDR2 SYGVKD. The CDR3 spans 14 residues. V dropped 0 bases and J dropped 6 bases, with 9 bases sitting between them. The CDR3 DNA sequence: TGTGCCATCAGTGAGTCGGGACTCCTAAACATTCAGTACTTC. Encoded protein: CAISESGLLNIQYF.

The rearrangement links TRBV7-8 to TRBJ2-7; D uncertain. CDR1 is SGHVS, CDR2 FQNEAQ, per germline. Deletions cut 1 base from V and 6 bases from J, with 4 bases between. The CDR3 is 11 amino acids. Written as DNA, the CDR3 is TGTGCCAGCAGCTTAGAGAGCGAGCAGTACTTC. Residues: CASSLESEQYF.

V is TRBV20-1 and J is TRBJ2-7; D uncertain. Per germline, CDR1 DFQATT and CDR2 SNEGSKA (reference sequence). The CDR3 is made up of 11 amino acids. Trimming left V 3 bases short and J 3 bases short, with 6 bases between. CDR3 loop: CSASSLYEQYF. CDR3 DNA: TGCAGTGCTAGCAGTCTCTACGAGCAGTACTTC.

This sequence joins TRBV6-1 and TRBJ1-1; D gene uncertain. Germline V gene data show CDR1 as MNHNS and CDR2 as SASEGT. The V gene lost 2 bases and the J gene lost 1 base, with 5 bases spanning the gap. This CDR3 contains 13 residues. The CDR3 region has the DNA TGTGCCAGCAGTGAATCATGGAACACTGAAGCTTTCTTT. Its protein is CASSESWNTEAFF.

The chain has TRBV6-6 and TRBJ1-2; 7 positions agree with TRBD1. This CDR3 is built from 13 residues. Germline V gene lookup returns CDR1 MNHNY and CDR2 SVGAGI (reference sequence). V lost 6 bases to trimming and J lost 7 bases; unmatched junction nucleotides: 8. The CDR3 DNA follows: TGTGCCAGCAGCACACAGGGGACCAGTGGCTACACCTTC. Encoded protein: CASSTQGTSGYTF.

CDR3 DNA sequence: TGTGCCAGCAGGGGTCGAGGGGGCGGGAATCAGCCCCAGCATTTT. It translates to CASRGRGGGNQPQHF. V gene TRBV2 combines with J gene TRBJ1-5, with 7 bases lining up with TRBD1. The germline V gene encodes CDR1 SNHLY and CDR2 FYNNEI. This CDR3 has 15 residues. J was trimmed by 4 bases and V by 6 bases; bases with no gene match: 9.

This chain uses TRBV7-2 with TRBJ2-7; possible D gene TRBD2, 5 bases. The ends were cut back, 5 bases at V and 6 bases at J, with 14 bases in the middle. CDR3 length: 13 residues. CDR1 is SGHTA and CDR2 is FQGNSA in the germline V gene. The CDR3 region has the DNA TGTGCCAGCAGCCTAGTGTTCGGGATCGAGCAGTACTTC. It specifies CASSLVFGIEQYF.

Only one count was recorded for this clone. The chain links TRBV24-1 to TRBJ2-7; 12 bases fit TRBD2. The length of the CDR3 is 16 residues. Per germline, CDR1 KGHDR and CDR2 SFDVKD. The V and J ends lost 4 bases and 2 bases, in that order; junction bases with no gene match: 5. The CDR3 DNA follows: TGTGCCACCAGTGACCCCACTAGCGGGAGGCCCTACGAGCAGTACTTC. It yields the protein CATSDPTSGRPYEQYF.

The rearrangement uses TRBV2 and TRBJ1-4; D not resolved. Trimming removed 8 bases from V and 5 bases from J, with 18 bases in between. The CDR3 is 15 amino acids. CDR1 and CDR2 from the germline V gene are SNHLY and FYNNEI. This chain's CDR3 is CASLRGSLGNEKLFF. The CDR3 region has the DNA TGTGCCAGCTTGAGAGGGTCGTTAGGAAATGAAAAACTGTTTTTT.

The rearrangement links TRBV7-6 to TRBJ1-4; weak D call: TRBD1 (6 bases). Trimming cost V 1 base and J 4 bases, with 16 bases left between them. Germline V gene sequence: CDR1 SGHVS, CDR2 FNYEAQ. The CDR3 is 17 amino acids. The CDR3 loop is CASSLGTQGHINEKLFF. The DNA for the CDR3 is TGTGCCAGCAGCTTAGGCACCCAGGGACACATTAATGAAAAACTGTTTTTT.

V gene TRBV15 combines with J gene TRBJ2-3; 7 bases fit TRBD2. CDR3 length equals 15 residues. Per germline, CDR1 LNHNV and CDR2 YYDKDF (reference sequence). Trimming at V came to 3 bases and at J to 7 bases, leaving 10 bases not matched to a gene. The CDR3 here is CATSRRDYGVNTQYF. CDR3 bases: TGTGCCACCAGCAGGCGGGACTATGGTGTAAATACGCAGTATTTT.